This T cell receptor (beta chain) was recorded in a study of molecular identifiers for immune sequencing clone quantification. Study-level information: For replicates, RNA isolated from approximately 20,000 or 100,000 naive CD8 cells was divided into five portions, of which four were sequenced.

Findings and limits, study-wide: Whereas naive cells kept under 1% of molecules in clones above 20 RNA copies, such clones held over 98% in effectors.

Bulk TCR libraries were made with methods that had been previously described and with listed TCR primers. Each CDR3 protein gets one entry after TCRdb re-called the PCR reads with MiXCR. The sample records a few hundred thousand distinct CDR3 sequences, around a fifth being singletons. This clonotype appeared many times. No antigen is known for it. A CD8+CD4-CCR7+CD45RA+ phenotype served as the sorting definition for naive CD8 T cells. This receptor was taken from a human donor in good health. Some libraries in this study had Jurkat cell RNA spiked in. The source material was naive CD8+ T cells from blood, with Jurkat cell RNA spiked in. Subset noted: FACS-sorted CD8+CD4-CCR7+CD45RA+ naive T cells.

The CDR3 DNA follows: TGTGCCAGCCGCCTGGCGGGCGAAGAGACCCAGTACTTC. Encoded protein: CASRLAGEETQYF. This chain connects TRBV6-5 to TRBJ2-5, with D possibly TRBD2 on 5 matching bases. CDR3 size: 13 residues. Per germline, CDR1 MNHEY and CDR2 SVGAGI. The V end was cut by 8 bases, the J end by 3 bases, with 13 bases between.